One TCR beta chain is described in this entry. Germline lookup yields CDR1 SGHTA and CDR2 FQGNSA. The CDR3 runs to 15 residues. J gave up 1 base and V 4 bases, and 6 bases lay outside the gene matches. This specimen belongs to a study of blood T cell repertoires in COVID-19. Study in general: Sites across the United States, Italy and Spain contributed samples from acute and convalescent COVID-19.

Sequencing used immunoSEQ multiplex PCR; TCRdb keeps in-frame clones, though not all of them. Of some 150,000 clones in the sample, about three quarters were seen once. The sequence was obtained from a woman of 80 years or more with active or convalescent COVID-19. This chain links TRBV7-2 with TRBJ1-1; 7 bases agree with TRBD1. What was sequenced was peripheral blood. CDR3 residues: CASSYRTGWNTEAFF. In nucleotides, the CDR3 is TGTGCCAGCAGCTACCGGACAGGATGGAACACTGAAGCTTTCTTT. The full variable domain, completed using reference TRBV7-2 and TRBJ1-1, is GAGVSQSPSNKVTEKGKDVELRCDPISGHTALYWYRQSLGQGLEFLIYFQGNSAPDKSGLPSDRFSAERTGGSVSTLTIQRTQQEDSAVYLCASSYRTGWNTEAFFGQGTRLTVV.